The 15 T cell receptor beta chains below were found in one sample sequenced in a study of CD8+CD57+ T cells in acquired aplastic anemia. CDR3 and TCR beta VDJ profiling relied on a genomic DNA template. Each CDR3 protein is one row after TCRdb ran MiXCR on the reads. The sample lists just over 200,000 distinct CDR3 sequences, around three fifths occurring once. Sequencing involved patients with CD8+CD57+ cell expansion previously shown by flow cytometry. The material sequenced was sorted CD4+, CD8+, or CD8+CD57+ T cells (not recorded which) from PBMCs. Receptor source: a human donor with aplastic anemia.

The V and J genes are TRBV5-6 and TRBJ1-2; 7 bases align to TRBD1. There are 13 residues in the CDR3. The J segment lost 8 bases and the V segment lost 5 bases, leaving 9 bases of the junction unmatched. Looked up from germline, CDR1 is SGHDT and CDR2 is YYEEEE. The CDR3 coding sequence is TGTGCCAGCAGTTCCAAGGACAGGAACGGCTACACCTTC. Translated, it gives CASSSKDRNGYTF.

The rearrangement uses TRBV12-5 and TRBJ1-2; 11 bases fit TRBD1. The CDR3 totals 15 residues. V lost 7 bases, J lost 4 bases, and 8 bases stayed unmatched. Germline V gives CDR1 LGHNT, CDR2 FRNRAP. As DNA, the CDR3 is TGTGCTAGTGCCCCGGACAGGGGGCTTATCTATGGCTACACCTTC. This gives the protein CASAPDRGLIYGYTF.

This clonotype was seen a handful of times. The V gene is TRBV19, the J gene TRBJ1-3, with 9 bases fitting TRBD1. Germline CDR1 reads LNHDA; CDR2 reads SQIVND (reference sequence). The J segment lost 2 bases and the V segment lost 4 bases, leaving 6 bases of the junction unmatched. The CDR3 consists of 16 residues. DNA of the CDR3: TGTGCCAGTAGTAAGTCTGGGACAGGGCCTGGAAACACCATATATTTT. Translated: CASSKSGTGPGNTIYF.

V is TRBV6-4 and J is TRBJ2-1, with D perhaps matching TRBD1 or TRBD2 (5 bases each). V lost 5 bases, J lost 3 bases, and 14 bases lay in between. CDR1 and CDR2 (germline): MRHNA, SNTAGT. This CDR3 region has 15 residues. The chain's CDR3 is CASSREGTVYNEQFF. CDR3 DNA: TGTGCCAGCAGTAGGGAAGGGACGGTCTACAATGAGCAGTTCTTC.

A few counts support this clonotype. The chain recombines TRBV20-1 with TRBJ2-5; 13 bases fit TRBD2. The germline CDR1 and CDR2 sequences are DFQATT and SNEGSKA (reference sequence). After removal of 4 bases from V and 5 bases from J, the junction contained 7 bases not matched to a gene. CDR3 length: 15 amino acids. CDR3 bases: TGCAGTGCTACACTAGCGGGAGGGGCGGTGGAGACCCAGTACTTC. This translates into CSATLAGGAVETQYF.

DNA for the CDR3: TGTGCCAGTAGTATGGTAGGCAATCAGCCCCAGCATTTT. Encoded protein: CASSMVGNQPQHF. This rearrangement joins TRBV19 to TRBJ1-5; D is uncertain. Germline values: CDR1 LNHDA, CDR2 SQIVND (reference sequence). The CDR3 length is 13 residues. Trimming pared 3 bases from V and 2 bases from J, leaving 5 bases between.

A remark on this clonotype: Sequence at one end of the junction differs from germline and may be a read error. This chain uses TRBV7-3 with TRBJ1-1, with D possibly TRBD1 on 5 matching bases. Germline CDR1 and CDR2: SGHTA and FQGTGA. The CDR3 is 17 residues long. The CDR3 here is CASSETVPIPWGTEAFF. DNA for the CDR3: TGCGCCAGCAGCGAGACAGTTCCGATACCCTGGGGCACTGAAGCTTTCTTT.

The rearrangement joins TRBV20-1 to TRBJ1-1; D remains ambiguous. Trimming pared 2 bases from V and 3 bases from J, leaving 7 bases between. Germline V gene data show CDR1 as DFQATT and CDR2 as SNEGSKA (reference sequence). The CDR3 has 12 amino acids. The CDR3 spells CSARWGDTEAFF. In DNA, the CDR3 is TGCAGTGCTAGATGGGGAGACACTGAAGCTTTCTTT.

The chain couples TRBV20-1 to TRBJ2-4; the D gene is possibly TRBD2 (5 bases). V shed 3 bases and J shed 7 bases, with 16 bases lying between them. CDR3 size: 14 residues. In germline, CDR1 is DFQATT, CDR2 SNEGSKA (reference sequence). The DNA of the CDR3 is TGCAGTGCTAGGGAAACTAGGGATTGGAACATTCAGTACTTC. Translated, it gives CSARETRDWNIQYF.

CDR3 sequence reads: CAISLIGGELFF. DNA of the CDR3: TGTGCCATCAGTTTAATCGGCGGGGAGCTGTTTTTT. V gene TRBV10-3 combines with J gene TRBJ2-2; unclear D gene. CDR3 length: 12 residues. The V and J ends lost 5 bases and 7 bases respectively, with 8 bases between them. Per the germline V gene, CDR1 is ENHRY and CDR2 is SYGVKD.

This rearrangement joins TRBV10-3 to TRBJ1-6; D uncertain. Germline-derived CDR1 and CDR2 are ENHRY and SYGVKD. This CDR3 region has 16 residues. The ends were cut back, 10 bases at V and 10 bases at J, with 26 bases in the middle. The CDR3 region is CASSAHQRATRSPLHF. The CDR3 DNA is TGTGCCAGCAGCGCTCATCAGAGGGCGACACGGTCACCCCTCCACTTT.

This clonotype was detected once. The chain couples TRBV7-9 to TRBJ1-4, with TRBD1 matching 10 bases. The J segment lost 5 bases and the V segment lost 5 bases, leaving 2 bases of the junction unmatched. In germline, CDR1 is SEHNR, CDR2 FQNEAQ (reference sequence). The CDR3 extends over 14 amino acids. The CDR3 region has the DNA TGTGCCAGCAGCAAGGGACAGGGGAATGAAAAACTGTTTTTT. Translating it yields CASSKGQGNEKLFF.

This rearrangement joins TRBV12-3 or TRBV12-4 to TRBJ1-1; tentative D call: TRBD1 (5 bases). There are 14 residues in the CDR3. Trimming took off 8 bases at V and 5 bases at J, with 18 bases between the two ends. The CDR3 coding sequence is TGTGCCAGCGGAGGGGTAGGGTGGTTTACTGAAGCTTTCTTT. Residues: CASGGVGWFTEAFF.

This clonotype appeared many times. This sequence joins TRBV19 and TRBJ2-2; D possibly corresponds to TRBD1 (5 bases). Germline V gene sequence: CDR1 LNHDA, CDR2 SQIVND (reference sequence). This CDR3 comprises 13 residues. Trimming cost V 10 bases and J 0 bases, with 9 bases left between them. CDR3 in amino acids: CAIKQANTGELFF. Written as DNA, the CDR3 is TGTGCCATCAAACAGGCGAACACCGGGGAGCTGTTTTTT.

The chain recombines TRBV7-9 with TRBJ2-7; 10 bases match TRBD2. The CDR3 sequence is 16 residues long. Germline V gives CDR1 SEHNR, CDR2 FQNEAQ (reference sequence). V gave up 2 bases and J gave up 0 bases; unmatched junction bases: 4. The DNA for the CDR3 is TGTGCCAGCAGCTTATTAGCGGGGGGCCCCTCCTACGAGCAGTACTTC. Its translation is CASSLLAGGPSYEQYF.